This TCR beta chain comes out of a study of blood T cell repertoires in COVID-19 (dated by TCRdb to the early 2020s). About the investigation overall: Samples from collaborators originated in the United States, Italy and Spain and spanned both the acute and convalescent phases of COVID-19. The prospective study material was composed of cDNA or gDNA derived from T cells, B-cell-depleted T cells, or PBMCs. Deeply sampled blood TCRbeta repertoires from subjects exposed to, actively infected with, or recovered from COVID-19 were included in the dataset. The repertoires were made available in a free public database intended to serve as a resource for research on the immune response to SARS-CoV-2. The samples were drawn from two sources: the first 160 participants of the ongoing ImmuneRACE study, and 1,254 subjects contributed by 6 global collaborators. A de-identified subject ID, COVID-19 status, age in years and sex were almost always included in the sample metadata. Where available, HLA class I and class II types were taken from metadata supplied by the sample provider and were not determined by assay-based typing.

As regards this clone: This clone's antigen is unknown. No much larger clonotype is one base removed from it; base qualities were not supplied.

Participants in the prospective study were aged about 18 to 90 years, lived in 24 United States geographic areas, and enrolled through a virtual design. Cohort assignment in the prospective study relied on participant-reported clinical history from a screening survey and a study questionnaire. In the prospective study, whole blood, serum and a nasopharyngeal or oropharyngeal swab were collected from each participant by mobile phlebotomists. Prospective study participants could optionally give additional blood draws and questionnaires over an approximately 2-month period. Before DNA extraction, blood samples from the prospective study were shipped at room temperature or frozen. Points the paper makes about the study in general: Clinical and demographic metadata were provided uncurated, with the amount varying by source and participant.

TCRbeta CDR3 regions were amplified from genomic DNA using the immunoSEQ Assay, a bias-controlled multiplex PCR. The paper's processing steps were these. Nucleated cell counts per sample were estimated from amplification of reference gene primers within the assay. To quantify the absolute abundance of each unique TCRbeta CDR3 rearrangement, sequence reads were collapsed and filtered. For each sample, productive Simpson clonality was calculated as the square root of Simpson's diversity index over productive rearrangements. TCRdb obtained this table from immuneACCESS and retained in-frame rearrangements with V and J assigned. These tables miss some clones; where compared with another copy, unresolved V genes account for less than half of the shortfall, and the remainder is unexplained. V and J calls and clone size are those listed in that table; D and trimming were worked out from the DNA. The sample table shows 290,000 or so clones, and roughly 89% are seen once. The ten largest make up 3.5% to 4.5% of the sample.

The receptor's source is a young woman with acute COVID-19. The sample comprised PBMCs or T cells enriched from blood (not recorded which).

The DNA is TGTGCCAGCAGATCCCACAGCGGGGAGCTGTTTTTT. It is translated as CASRSHSGELFF. Recombination joined TRBV28 with TRBJ2-2; there is no confident call for the D gene. CDR1 and CDR2 are drawn from the germline V gene: MDHEN, SYDVKM. The junction carries 9 bases between V and J, which are trimmed by 6 bases and 7 bases respectively. Reading from cysteine to phenylalanine, the CDR3 counts 12 amino acids. The kept DNA is CDR3 alone, 36 bases in frame from the first base.